This T cell receptor beta chain came from a study of blood T cell repertoires in COVID-19. About the research overall: The samples span acute and convalescent COVID-19 from the United States, Italy and Spain. The analysed material was cDNA or gDNA that came from T cells, B-cell-depleted T cells, or PBMCs.

This CDR3 has 12 residues. The V end was cut by 7 bases, the J end by 7 bases, with 13 bases between. CDR1 and CDR2 from the germline V gene are MNHEY and SMNVEV (reference sequence). A COVID-19 case was met by exposed participants within 2 weeks before study entry. Method: immunoSEQ multiplex PCR; TCRdb's copy keeps in-frame clones and lacks some. This table holds 330,000 or so clones, roughly 90% found once. This chain connects TRBV27 to TRBJ2-5; D is possibly TRBD2 (6 bases). The sequenced material came from PBMCs or T cells enriched from blood (not recorded which). The TCR sequence derives from a woman in her 30s who had been exposed to COVID-19. CDR3 amino acids: CASNSRGGTQYF. The CDR3, as DNA: TGTGCCAGCAACTCTCGGGGAGGGACCCAGTACTTC.